This T cell receptor (beta chain) was observed in a study of shared clonotypes between healthy human individuals (dated by TCRdb to about 2020). In terms of the full investigation: The cohort included three men and a couple of women between 18 and 49 years of age. For each donor, CD4 naive and CD4 memory were each given three plates, CD8 naive was given two plates, and CD8 memory was given one plate. The study deeply sequenced blood TCR repertoires of about five healthy adults to estimate repertoire size and the extent of clonotype sharing between individuals. Libraries were prepared and TCR repertoires were sequenced by different laboratories using diverse techniques, in order to increase sequencing depth and limit assay-specific biases. Between about 0.85 and 9.5 billion PBMCs per donor were obtained by leukapheresis. Beyond this particular receptor, the publication reports: Naive subsets generally had larger estimated clonotype richness than memory subsets. Because the study included only a small number of donors, the genetic and exposure-history diversity represented was limited. Clonotypes shared by all four sorted-subset donors showed higher generation probabilities than non-shared clonotypes. Sampling was restricted to blood, and TCR repertoires in tissue are likely to differ from TCR repertoires in blood. Rarefaction of sorted-subset datasets indicated incomplete sequencing despite the large sequencing depth. Based on pairwise subsampling, the degree of clonotype sharing among donors was expected to be affected by sequencing depth. When several donors were compared, the shared fraction of clonotypes was around 4.6% for naive CD4, about 4% for naive CD8, 2.3% for memory CD4, and less than 0.5% for memory CD8.

Using the deep immunoSEQ assay, TCR CDR3 regions were amplified from genomic DNA by multiplex PCR. Extracted genomic DNA from each cell subset was spread evenly across all wells of several immunoSEQ 96-well plates, with each plate serving as a replicate. For sorted subsets, roughly 200 ng genomic DNA, equal to tens of thousands of T cell genomes, was loaded into each replicate PCR. The purified libraries were quantified using a Qubit 3.0 fluorometer, sized with a Bioanalyzer 2100, and then quantified again using the KAPA Library Quantification kit. Every immunoSEQ 96-well plate was sequenced on a separate single-read 150-cycle Illumina NextSeq 550 flow cell. The study's own analysis went as follows. Because the immunoSEQ output held only junctional sequences and lacked quality scores, the filtering could not match the filtering applied to full-length reads. To assign V/J genes and CDR3, sequences were annotated using PyIR, a Python wrapper for IgBLAST v1.9, with IMGT germline references. Reads with weak V/J assignments (E-value above 1e-6), missing CDR3, stop codons, out-of-frame junctions, or ambiguous translated residues were removed. V3J clonotypes were defined as sequences sharing an identical inferred V gene, J gene, and CDR3 amino acid sequence. Percentage overlap between repertoires was calculated by dividing the number of shared unique clonotypes by the size of the smaller repertoire. RTK rarefaction, the Chao1 estimator, and Recon v2.1 estimates of unobserved clonotypes were used to assess repertoire richness. Generation probabilities were computed with OLGA for all TCRbeta clonotypes obtained by the gDNA method from a handful of donors. TCRdb stores this immuneACCESS table with in-frame sequences only. Part of the clones is absent; in the studies checked, under half of the shortfall reflects unresolved V genes, and no reason is known for the rest. V and J calls and clone size are given by that table; D and trimming were obtained from the DNA. This sample holds roughly 660,000 clones; about 90% were observed only once. Jointly, the top ten make up approximately 35% of the sample.

The donors were healthy, HIV-negative adults with no recently reported acute infections or vaccinations. All donors were Caucasian adults living in Nashville, Tennessee, USA. CD8 memory samples were composed of magnetically selected CD45RO+ cells combined with CCR7-negative CD45RA+ effector memory (TemRA) cells. Blood was collected by leukapheresis, and PBMCs were isolated by Ficoll-Histopaque density gradient centrifugation and then cryopreserved in liquid nitrogen vapor phase. Purity and quantity of every magnetically sorted T cell population were checked by analytical flow cytometry. Genomic DNA was isolated from each sorted fraction and quantified by UV absorbance on a Nanodrop 2000c. The junction shows trimming of 2 bases on V and 0 bases on J, plus 10 bases between the germline ends. In the germline V gene (reference sequence), CDR1 corresponds to LNHDA and CDR2 to SQIVND. The CDR3 spans 15 residues, from the cysteine through the phenylalanine. Of all the DNA, just the CDR3 is kept, 45 bases in frame from base 1.

As to this clone: This clone's antigen is unknown. The input lacks base qualities; no much larger clone sits a single base away.

Sequenced: memory CD8+ T cells from PBMCs. The cell subset or site tag for this specimen amounts to: CD45RO+ cells pooled with CCR7-negative TemRA cells. The receptor chain draws on TRBV19 and TRBJ1-1; perhaps TRBD1 is the D gene, with 5 bases matching. The sequence came from a man between 18 and 35 years old in good health. Some clones in this sample may be carry-over from other donors' samples. The CDR3 is CASSISAGLNTEAFF. The base sequence is TGTGCCAGTAGTATAAGTGCGGGGCTGAACACTGAAGCTTTCTTT.